This note documents a single T cell receptor (beta chain) sequence. The antigen is not known. 13 Jbeta primers and 60 Vbeta primers were used for the PCR. The repertoire was sequenced with immunoSEQ multiplex PCR; TCRdb's copy has only in-frame clones and lacks some. The sample consists of about 140,000 clones, 65% to 85% of them appearing once. Likely unrecorded immune exposures existed in these nominally healthy donors. This record comes from a study of cytomegalovirus exposure and HLA in healthy donors. Germline CDR1 SEHNR, CDR2 FQNEAQ (reference sequence). The CDR3 consists of 14 residues. The trim removed 2 bases at V and 8 bases at J, leaving 8 bases unmatched. Whole-study findings and limits: In an earlier analysis, about 90% or about 30%: the productive usage of most TCR beta V segments. When presence/absence was analysed, sequencing depth was taken to be roughly uniform across donors. Across donors, most TCRs were seen rarely, yet some public ones were widespread.

What was sequenced was PBMCs. The sequence was obtained from a man over 45 in good health and CMV-seronegative. The V and J genes are TRBV7-9 and TRBJ1-1; 7 bases agree with TRBD1. DNA for the CDR3: TGTGCCAGCAGCTTATCACAGGGGTCTCCCGAAGCTTTCTTT. Residues: CASSLSQGSPEAFF. The variable domain in full, with the rest retrieved from reference TRBV7-9 and TRBJ1-1, is DTGVSQNPRHKITKRGQNVTFRCDPISEHNRLYWYRQTLGQGPEFLTYFQNEAQLEKSRLLSDRFSAERPKGSFSTLEIQRTEQGDSAMYLCASSLSQGSPEAFFGQGTRLTVV.